Presented here are 15 T cell receptor beta chains from one specimen sequenced in a study of T-cell memory formation after mild COVID-19. TCRdb reanalysed the 5' RACE reads using MiXCR and keeps one entry per CDR3 protein. The sample includes fewer than 400,000 distinct CDR3 sequences, about 17% seen only once; the top ten take roughly a fifth. Sample: PBMCs or a T cell subset sorted from them (not recorded which). These receptors originate from a man between 18 and 29 years old who had mild COVID-19 (a few samples of this study predate the infection). Cell type and time point are not known.

This clonotype turned up a few times. The genes are TRBV7-2 and TRBJ2-5, with 7 positions matching TRBD2. This CDR3 is 14 amino acids long. Germline V lookup: CDR1 SGHTA, CDR2 FQGNSA. V dropped 1 base and J dropped 5; count of bases not matched to a gene: 4. This chain's CDR3 is CASSLVKAGETQYF. CDR3 bases: TGTGCCAGCAGCTTAGTCAAAGCGGGGGAGACCCAGTACTTC.

This clonotype was observed a few times. V is TRBV12-3 or TRBV12-4 and J is TRBJ1-1; no firm D call. The CDR3 extends over 14 amino acids. Trimming left V 4 bases short and J 0 bases short, with 9 bases between. CDR3 loop: CASSSRRMNTEAFF. The CDR3 DNA is TGTGCCAGCAGTTCTCGACGGATGAACACTGAAGCTTTCTTT.

This clonotype showed up just a few times. This rearrangement joins TRBV7-2 to TRBJ1-1, with 8 nucleotides matching TRBD1. Germline lookup yields CDR1 SGHTA and CDR2 FQGNSA. The CDR3 covers 13 residues. The V segment lost 3 bases and the J segment 8 bases; nucleotides outside the gene matches: 5. In DNA form, the CDR3 reads TGTGCCAGCAGCTTGACAGGGGCCCCGGAAGCTTTCTTT. This translates into CASSLTGAPEAFF.

The sample holds a few counts of this clonotype. The chain couples TRBV20-1 to TRBJ2-1, with TRBD2 identical over 8 bases. The CDR3 has 16 residues. Germline trimming cut 7 bases from V and 0 bases from J; bases unmatched to any gene: 11. From germline, CDR1 is DFQATT and CDR2 SNEGSKA (reference sequence). CDR3 residues: CSVSRGASSSYNEQFF. The CDR3 DNA reads as TGCAGTGTATCGCGGGGGGCTTCGAGCTCCTACAATGAGCAGTTCTTC.

The chain combines TRBV7-6 with TRBJ2-2; 11 positions match TRBD2. From germline, CDR1 is SGHVS and CDR2 FNYEAQ. The CDR3 spans 19 residues. V shed 5 bases, J shed 1 base, and the junction held 12 bases outside the gene matches. In DNA form, the CDR3 reads TGTGCCAGCAGCCCTCGACTAGCGGGGCCGTATATGAACACCGGGGAGCTGTTTTTT. Residues: CASSPRLAGPYMNTGELFF.

In its sample, this clonotype was seen many times. The chain couples TRBV11-2 to TRBJ2-3; a weak D match, TRBD2 (5 bases). V lost 6 bases and J lost 2, with 12 bases in between. The CDR3 covers 14 residues. Germline V gives CDR1 SGHAT, CDR2 FQNNGV. The CDR3 DNA follows: TGTGCCAGCAGTTGGGGAGTGCTCACAGATACGCAGTATTTT. Translated: CASSWGVLTDTQYF.

The chain uses TRBV5-6 and TRBJ2-2; TRBD1 is a possible D gene (6 bases). This CDR3 has 15 amino acids. V was trimmed by 3 bases and J by 7 bases, leaving 16 bases between them. The germline V gene has CDR1 SGHDT and CDR2 YYEEEE. In DNA, the CDR3 is TGTGCCAGCAGCTATGCGCAGATGGGACACGGGGAGCTGTTTTTT. Encoded protein: CASSYAQMGHGELFF.

The chain recombines TRBV18 with TRBJ2-3; D not certain. Germline V gene sequence: CDR1 KGHSH, CDR2 LQKENI. The CDR3 contains 14 residues. Trimming cost V 3 bases and J 6 bases, with 13 bases left between them. CDR3 in amino acids: CASSPGLFPDTQYF. The CDR3 region has the DNA TGTGCCAGCTCACCGGGTCTTTTCCCGGATACGCAGTATTTT.

This clonotype was seen a few times. V and J are TRBV7-2 and TRBJ2-7, with D unclear. This CDR3 region has 15 residues. The germline CDR1 and CDR2 sequences are SGHTA and FQGNSA. With 2 bases removed from V and 2 bases from J, the gap between germline ends came to 13 bases. The CDR3 is CASSLSPQTTYEQYF. The CDR3 region has the DNA TGTGCCAGCAGCTTATCCCCGCAAACCACCTACGAGCAGTACTTC.

This sequence joins TRBV6-6 and TRBJ2-7, with 7 bases lining up with TRBD1. Looked up from germline, CDR1 is MNHNY and CDR2 is SVGAGI (reference sequence). V shed 4 bases and J 6 bases; nucleotides not matched to a gene: 9. The CDR3 totals 14 residues. The CDR3 spells CASSWASGGVEQYF. CDR3 DNA: TGTGCCAGCAGTTGGGCGTCAGGGGGTGTCGAGCAGTACTTC.

The chain carries TRBV6-5 and TRBJ2-5, with D unclear. With 0 bases removed from V and 6 bases from J, the gap between germline ends came to 20 bases. The CDR3 is 17 amino acids. Germline lookup yields CDR1 MNHEY and CDR2 SVGAGI. The CDR3 DNA sequence: TGTGCCAGCAGTTACTCAAGTACCGGACGGTTTACGAAGACCCAGTACTTC. Encoded protein: CASSYSSTGRFTKTQYF.

The chain combines TRBV6-5 with TRBJ1-6; possible D gene TRBD1, 6 bases. Trimming stripped 6 bases from V and 6 bases from J, with 27 bases between. Looked up from germline, CDR1 is MNHEY and CDR2 is SVGAGI. The CDR3 is made up of 19 amino acids. The CDR3 coding sequence is TGTGCCAGCAGCCCTTACGTGGGCAGGGGCCTGTTACCTAATTCACCCCTCCACTTT. Translation gives CASSPYVGRGLLPNSPLHF.

This clonotype was detected many times. This chain links TRBV5-1 with TRBJ2-5; D may be TRBD1 or TRBD2 (5 bases each). The CDR3 runs 14 residues. CDR1 and CDR2 from the germline V gene are SGHRS and YFSETQ. The V and J ends lost 4 bases and 5 bases respectively, with 15 bases between them. The DNA of the CDR3 is TGCGCCAGCAGCCTGGACGGGGCCGGGGAGACCCAGTACTTC. It yields the protein CASSLDGAGETQYF. The full variable domain, rest sourced from reference TRBV5-1 and TRBJ2-5, is KAGVTQTPRYLIKTRGQQVTLSCSPISGHRSVSWYQQTPGQGLQFLFEYFSETQRNKGNFPGRFSGRQFSNSRSEMNVSTLELGDSALYLCASSLDGAGETQYFGPGTRLLVL.

This clonotype was found once. The genes are TRBV4-2 and TRBJ1-1; D gene unclear. The germline V gene has CDR1 LGHNA and CDR2 YNFKEQ. The CDR3 runs to 12 residues. The germline V and J ends were trimmed by 1 base and 11 bases, with 11 bases remaining between them. DNA of the CDR3: TGTGCCAGCAGCCAAGTGTCGTCCGGGGCTTTCTTT. Protein sequence: CASSQVSSGAFF.

This clonotype came up a few times. The CDR3 nucleotides read TGTGCCAGCAGTCCCCCTACAGGGAGCAATCAGCCCCAGCATTTT. Its protein is CASSPPTGSNQPQHF. This chain uses TRBV28 with TRBJ1-5, with a possible D match to TRBD1 (6 bases). Germline CDR1 and CDR2: MDHEN and SYDVKM. The CDR3 loop spans 15 amino acids. Between the trimmed V and J ends, which lost 5 bases and 1 base, there was a span of 12 bases.